This T cell receptor (beta chain) was identified in a study of T cells in Graves' hyperthyroidism and ophthalmopathy (dated by TCRdb to about 2019). About the investigation overall: Peripheral blood samples were taken at initial diagnosis, before any treatment was given. To identify distinguishing TCR V-J signatures, a discovery cohort of 100 patients was used, comprising approximately 40 with Graves' ophthalmopathy and around 57 with stable Graves' hyperthyroidism. Prospective prediction of ophthalmopathy was tested in an independent validation cohort consisting of fewer than 20 hyperthyroidism patients and around 16 patients who later progressed to ophthalmopathy. The 95 to 100 discovery patients were randomly divided into training and test sets at a 7:3 ratio. In addition, the study compared T-cell repertoires in thyroid tissue and in blood from about 6 Graves' hyperthyroidism patients. After blood sampling, hyperthyroidism patients were treated with methimazole at a starting dose of 30 mg daily, and ophthalmopathy patients were treated with high-dose intravenous methylprednisolone. The paper reports TCR Vbeta CDR3 sequencing of some 140 peripheral blood samples: over 40 ophthalmopathy, under 80 hyperthyroidism and around 17 progressor patients.

V was cut back by 2 bases and J by 5 bases, leaving a gap of 15 bases between them. The cysteine opens and the phenylalanine closes a CDR3 of 15 amino acids. Left in the record is the CDR3 DNA by itself, 45 bases read in frame from the first base. Taken from the germline V gene, the CDR1 and CDR2 loops are SNHLY and FYNNEI. Ophthalmopathy patients had moderately to severely active disease, Clinical Activity Score of at least 3, NOSPECS grade of at least 4, and duration under 3 months. Patients with uncontrolled infections, other autoimmune diseases, pregnancy or lactation were excluded. Diagnoses were based on clinical symptoms, serum thyroxine and TRAb, thyroid ultrasound and orbital computed tomography. PBMCs were separated from 8 to 10 ml of fresh peripheral blood using Ficoll-Paque density gradient centrifugation. Trizol reagent was used to extract total RNA, and RNA quality was then checked on an Agilent 2100 Bioanalyzer.

The TCR beta CDR3 regions were amplified from the RNA transcripts. The TCR CDR3 was subjected to a first round of RT-PCR using the HTBI primer set and the Qiagen OneStep RT-PCR kit. The libraries were constructed in a second round of multiplex PCR and then size-selected and purified. Paired-end sequencing of the libraries was performed with 100 bp reads on an Illumina HiSeq2000. Processing in the source paper ran as follows. SOAPnuke was used to process the raw data, removing reads that contained adapters or uncalled bases, had a mean Phred below 15, or lacked an exact match to the constant primer or identifier. COPE v1.2.5 was used to merge high-quality paired reads, and clonotypes were defined as unique nucleotide sequences. MiTCR v1.1 was used to align clonotypes to the IMGT TRBV, TRBD and TRBJ reference segments. Only V-J combinations with frequency above 0.0001, covering 99.2% of repertoires, were analysed. The TCS score was defined as the ratio of F50 (clonal expansion) to E x V (chaos), calculated using BLOSUM62-based TCRdist between CDR3 peptides within each V-J. Welch's t-statistics and random forest reduced around 520 V-J features to 13, which were used in a naive Bayes classifier (R e1071). The raw public data were reprocessed by TCRdb itself: fastp quality trimming at Q25, MiXCR clonotype calling, in-frame beta chains only. All rows with the same CDR3 protein become a single entry with the most common DNA and genes. These V and J calls derive from TCRdb rather than the authors' analysis. The sample data list hundreds of thousands of distinct CDR3 sequences, and 24% of these were observed just once. The biggest ten clones account for about 40% of the sample.

This clonotype was picked up many times. Its cognate antigen has yet to be identified. Base qualities were left out, and no much larger clone turns up one base away. The research as a whole found: In validation, progression to ophthalmopathy was predicted by the model with around 71% sensitivity and roughly 76% specificity, a median of roughly 6 months before onset. A model built on a 13 V-J signature distinguished ophthalmopathy from stable hyperthyroidism, reaching roughly 88% sensitivity and 81.08% specificity in cross-validation and 80%/75% in testing. Sample size was not statistically predetermined, and blinding of investigators to group allocation was not performed. Most expanded thyroid clonotypes (frequency above 0.001) were also detected in blood, suggesting blood repertoires may reflect thyroid immune responses.

The chain couples TRBV2 to TRBJ2-5, with TRBD2 as a weak D call on 5 bases. This TCR was recovered from a woman between 40 and 55 years old with Graves' ophthalmopathy. The sample was blood. CDR3 sequence: CASSEFGGRGETQYF. The nucleotide sequence reads TGTGCCAGCAGTGAATTTGGAGGACGCGGGGAGACCCAGTACTTC.